This passage covers 30 T cell receptor beta chains from one sample sequenced in a study of glioma-infiltrating T cells. The iRepertoire nested amplicon-rescue multiplex PCR amplified TCR alpha and beta CDR3s from RNA. TCRdb processed the multiplex PCR reads anew with MiXCR; each CDR3 protein has one entry. This sample yields about 110,000 distinct CDR3 sequences, of which less than 30% are seen a single time; 35% belongs to the top ten. Sequencing was done on a sample of glioma tissue, nonneoplastic brain tissue, or PBMCs (not recorded which). The origin of the receptors is a human donor with low-grade glioma or glioblastoma, undergoing nonglioma brain surgery, or in good health (not recorded which).

This clonotype was observed many times. The chain employs TRBV7-3 and TRBJ1-2; 9 bases align to TRBD1. CDR3 size: 13 residues. Germline CDR1 and CDR2: SGHTA and FQGTGA. V shed 6 bases, J shed 5 bases, and the junction held 4 bases outside the gene matches. CDR3 region: CASRSGTGYGYTF. The CDR3 region has the DNA TGTGCCAGCAGATCCGGGACAGGGTATGGCTACACCTTC.

About this clonotype: A read error may produce the germline difference seen at one junction end. V gene TRBV19 combines with J gene TRBJ2-1; D is undetermined. CDR3 length: 16 residues. Germline assignment: CDR1 LNHDA and CDR2 SQIVND (reference sequence). The CDR3 DNA reads TGTGCCAGTATGGATATGGTCTGGAGCTCCTACAATGAGCAGCTCTTC. As protein: CASMDMVWSSYNEQLF.

A single count supports this clonotype. The V call is TRBV6-2 or TRBV6-3, the J call TRBJ2-5; the match to TRBD1 covers 9 bases. Germline V CDR1 and CDR2: MNHEY, SVGEGT. V shed 5 bases, J shed 12 bases, and the junction held 16 bases outside the gene matches. This CDR3 has 15 residues. The CDR3 loop reads CASSHRGRPQETKYF. DNA for the CDR3: TGTGCCAGCAGTCACAGGGGGCGGCCTCAAGAAACCAAGTACTTC.

There are a few counts of this clonotype. This CDR3 reads CASSLGPKVGNEAFF. The CDR3 bases are TGTGCCAGCAGCTTGGGACCAAAGGTGGGGAATGAAGCTTTCTTT. The V gene is TRBV5-6, the J gene TRBJ1-1; D remains unclear. This CDR3 spans 15 amino acids. Germline values: CDR1 SGHDT, CDR2 YYEEEE. The germline V and J ends were trimmed by 0 bases and 7 bases, with 16 bases remaining between them.

In this sample, this clonotype turned up many times. This sequence joins TRBV28 and TRBJ2-7; perhaps TRBD1 as D (5 bases). With 5 bases removed from V and 3 bases from J, the gap between germline ends came to 14 bases. CDR1 and CDR2 from the germline V gene are MDHEN and SYDVKM. This CDR3 spans 14 amino acids. CDR3 sequence reads: CASSPQGYLYEQYF. DNA for the CDR3: TGTGCCAGCAGTCCCCAGGGTTATCTCTACGAGCAGTACTTC.

This clonotype has ten or more counts. The chain uses TRBV20-1 and TRBJ2-1, with 12 bases identical to TRBD2. In germline, CDR1 is DFQATT, CDR2 SNEGSKA (reference sequence). The CDR3 is 15 amino acids. Trimming cost V 6 bases and J 9 bases; bases outside gene matches: 12. Here the CDR3 reads CSASPTSGSVGEQFF. The CDR3 DNA sequence: TGCAGTGCCTCCCCGACTAGCGGGAGTGTCGGTGAGCAGTTCTTC.

About this clonotype itself: A read error may be the cause here, since a much bigger clone is one base away. The chain carries TRBV24-1 and TRBJ1-5; 9 bases are shared with TRBD1. The CDR3 extends over 16 amino acids. Germline CDR1 reads KGHDR; CDR2 reads SFDVKD. With V trimmed by 3 bases and J by 6 bases, 8 bases remained unmatched. In nucleotides, the CDR3 is TGTGCCACCAGTGATCATGAGGGACAGGGAGGTCAGCCCCAGCATTTT. Residues: CATSDHEGQGGQPQHF.

This clonotype was recorded at least ten times. V gene TRBV6-4 combines with J gene TRBJ2-2; tentative D call: TRBD2 (5 bases). The germline V gene has CDR1 MRHNA and CDR2 SNTAGT. This CDR3 has 13 amino acids. V was cut by 6 bases and J by 4 bases, with 9 bases left in between. The CDR3 sequence is CASRIGGTGELFF. CDR3 DNA sequence: TGTGCCAGCAGAATTGGAGGCACCGGGGAGCTGTTTTTT.

This clonotype has more than one count but fewer than ten. The V gene is TRBV2, the J gene TRBJ2-1, with a weak D call TRBD1 (6 bases). CDR3 length equals 15 residues. The germline gives CDR1 SNHLY, CDR2 FYNNEI. The V gene lost 6 bases and the J gene lost 0 bases, with 12 bases spanning the gap. Here the CDR3 reads CASSPRDNSYNEQFF. DNA of the CDR3: TGTGCCAGCAGCCCCCGGGACAACTCCTACAATGAGCAGTTCTTC.

Concerning this clonotype: At one boundary the junction diverges from the germline segment, which might be a read error. The genes are TRBV29-1 and TRBJ1-2, with D perhaps TRBD1 (6 bases). The CDR3 contains 14 residues. Per the germline V gene, CDR1 is SQVTM and CDR2 is ANQGSEA. CDR3 amino acids: CSVEQGQQLYCYTF. The CDR3 nucleotides read TGCAGCGTTGAACAGGGGCAGCAACTCTATTGCTACACCTTC.

CDR3 nucleotides: TGTGCCAGCAGCTCCCCTAGTTACACCTACGAGCAGTACTTC. This translates into CASSSPSYTYEQYF. The chain couples TRBV5-5 to TRBJ2-7; D unclear. This CDR3 is 14 amino acids long. Germline V CDR1 and CDR2: SGHKS, YYEKEE (reference sequence). Between the trimmed V and J ends, which lost 3 bases and 2 bases, there was a span of 12 bases.

The gene calls are TRBV13 and TRBJ2-5; 9 bases agree with TRBD2. J gave up 4 bases and V 9 bases, and 12 bases lay outside the gene matches. This CDR3 has 15 amino acids. From germline, CDR1 is PRHDT and CDR2 FYEKMQ (reference sequence). CDR3 nucleotides: TGTGCCAGTGATAGCGGGAGAAAGACTGGAGAGACCCAGTACTTC. Its translation: CASDSGRKTGETQYF.

This clonotype was detected many times. This sequence joins TRBV6-1 and TRBJ2-1, with 11 bases fitting TRBD2. CDR1 is MNHNS and CDR2 is SASEGT in the germline V gene. This CDR3 is built from 14 residues. The junction had 4 bases not matched to a gene; V was cut back by 6 bases and J by 6 bases. CDR3 coding DNA: TGTGCCAGCAGGCTAGCGGGAGGACGCAATGAGCAGTTCTTC. Residues: CASRLAGGRNEQFF.

As regards this clonotype: The junction departs from germline at one end; a sequencing error may be responsible. V usage is TRBV7-9 and J usage is TRBJ2-3, with 9 positions matching TRBD2. This CDR3 region has 14 residues. The V gene's germline CDR1 is SEHNR and CDR2 FQNEAQ (reference sequence). CDR3 in amino acids: CASGASGNTDKQYF. CDR3 DNA: TGTGCCAGCGGGGCTAGCGGGAACACAGATAAGCAGTATTTT.

In this sample, this clonotype turned up a few times. The chain joins TRBV19 to TRBJ2-1; 10 nucleotides align to TRBD2. The germline CDR1 and CDR2 sequences are LNHDA and SQIVND (reference sequence). The CDR3 extends over 15 amino acids. The V and J ends lost 11 bases and 2 bases, in that order; junction bases with no gene match: 9. The CDR3 DNA is TGTGCCTCCGTGAAAGCGGGGGGGACCTACAATGAGCAGTTCTTC. It is translated as CASVKAGGTYNEQFF.

Comment on this clonotype: At one end the junction does not follow the germline gene, possibly because of a read error. V is TRBV20-1 and J is TRBJ1-6, with no clear D. The CDR3 runs 14 residues. Germline V lookup: CDR1 DFQATT, CDR2 SNEGSKA (reference sequence). CDR3 residues: CGARGGVNNSPFHF. The CDR3, as DNA: TGCGGTGCTAGAGGCGGAGTTAATAATTCACCCTTCCACTTT.

By share of the sample, this clonotype is medium-sized. The V gene is TRBV11-3, the J gene TRBJ1-6, with 7 bases fitting TRBD1. The CDR3 contains 12 residues. CDR1 is SGHNT, CDR2 YENEEA, per germline. The V segment lost 8 bases and the J segment 7 bases; nucleotides outside the gene matches: 2. Here the CDR3 reads CASRQGNSPLHF. CDR3 nucleotide sequence: TGTGCCAGCCGACAGGGCAATTCACCCCTCCACTTT. Full variable domain (rest looked up from reference TRBV11-3 and TRBJ1-6): EAGVVQSPRYKIIEKKQPVAFWCNPISGHNTLYWYLQNLGQGPELLIRYENEEAVDDSQLPKDRFSAERLKGVDSTLKIQPAELGDSAVYLCASRQGNSPLHFGNGTRLTVT.

V is TRBV29-1 and J is TRBJ1-1; D possibly corresponds to TRBD1 (5 bases). Germline CDR1 reads SQVTM; CDR2 reads ANQGSEA. This CDR3 has 13 amino acids. Trimming removed 2 bases at V and 3 bases at J, with 10 bases between. The CDR3 here is CSVEKGSDTEAFF. CDR3 nucleotides: TGCAGCGTTGAAAAGGGGTCCGACACTGAAGCTTTCTTT.

This clonotype was seen repeatedly, ten times or more. The chain combines TRBV19 with TRBJ2-1; 8 nucleotides line up with TRBD1. The CDR3 totals 16 residues. J lost 7 bases, V lost 2 bases, and 10 bases had no gene match. CDR1 is LNHDA, CDR2 SQIVND, per germline (reference sequence). CDR3 coding DNA: TGTGCCAGTAGTATATCGCAGGGGGCATGGTATAATGAGCAGTTCTTC. It encodes CASSISQGAWYNEQFF.

This clonotype has a count of ten or more. The rearrangement uses TRBV5-4 and TRBJ1-2; the match to TRBD1 covers 10 bases. J gave up 6 bases and V 2 bases, and 4 bases lay outside the gene matches. The CDR3 sequence is 14 residues long. Germline-derived CDR1 and CDR2 are SGHNT and YYREEE (reference sequence). The CDR3, as DNA: TGTGCCAGCAGCTTCCCGGGACAGGGGAATGGCTACACCTTC. It specifies CASSFPGQGNGYTF.

This clonotype occurred many times. This chain joins TRBV7-3 and TRBJ2-2, with a possible D match to TRBD2 (5 bases). V lost 5 bases and J 2 bases, leaving 15 bases between the germline ends. The CDR3 extends over 16 amino acids. Germline CDR1 and CDR2: SGHTA and FQGTGA. In DNA, the CDR3 is TGTGCCAGCAGCCCGCTTGGACTCTCAAACACCGGGGAGCTGTTTTTT. This translates into CASSPLGLSNTGELFF.

The chain employs TRBV29-1 and TRBJ2-7, with a possible D match to TRBD2 (6 bases). V was shortened by 5 bases and J by 3 bases, with 14 bases between the two germline ends. This CDR3 is 13 amino acids long. The V gene's germline CDR1 is SQVTM and CDR2 ANQGSEA. The chain's CDR3 is CSVLTSSNYEQYF. The DNA for the CDR3 is TGCAGCGTTCTGACTAGTTCAAACTACGAGCAGTACTTC.

This chain joins TRBV14 and TRBJ2-2, with D possibly being TRBD1 or TRBD2 (5 bases each). V was pared by 4 bases and J by 4 bases, with 13 bases between. CDR1 SGHDN and CDR2 FVKESK come from the germline V gene. The CDR3 loop spans 15 amino acids. The CDR3 protein is CASSRLGTVTGELFF. DNA for the CDR3: TGTGCCAGCAGCCGACTCGGGACCGTCACCGGGGAGCTGTTTTTT. The complete variable domain, with remaining parts taken from reference TRBV14 and TRBJ2-2, reads EAGVTQFPSHSVIEKGQTVTLRCDPISGHDNLYWYRRVMGKEIKFLLHFVKESKQDESGMPNNRFLAERTGGTYSTLKVQPAELEDSGVYFCASSRLGTVTGELFFGEGSRLTVL.

This clonotype has more than one count but fewer than ten. This sequence joins TRBV6-4 and TRBJ1-2; D is unresolved. V was shortened by 2 bases and J by 1 base, with 14 bases between the two germline ends. Germline V gene lookup returns CDR1 MRHNA and CDR2 SNTAGT. CDR3 length: 16 amino acids. The CDR3 DNA follows: TGTGCCAGCAGTGACGGTTTAGGTGTTGTTAACTATGGCTACACCTTC. Residues: CASSDGLGVVNYGYTF.

V and J are TRBV29-1 and TRBJ2-1; TRBD2 agrees at 9 bases. The CDR3 has 14 residues. J gave up 5 bases and V 6 bases, and 8 bases lay outside the gene matches. Per the germline V gene, CDR1 is SQVTM and CDR2 is ANQGSEA. The CDR3 DNA reads as TGCAGCGTCGAGGGGAGCGGGGGGCACAATGAGCAGTTCTTC. Translation gives CSVEGSGGHNEQFF.

As regards this clonotype: A much bigger clone sits one base away, suggesting this may be a read error. V gene TRBV29-1 combines with J gene TRBJ2-7; D gene uncertain. The germline V gene encodes CDR1 SQVTM and CDR2 ANQGSEA. CDR3 length: 13 residues. As DNA, the CDR3 is TGCCCACGTCTGAAGGACGAGACCTACAAGCAGTACTTC. Its protein is CPRLKDETYKQYF.

This clonotype has a single count. J is TRBJ2-3 and V is TRBV28; 12 bases are a match to TRBD2. The V segment lost 6 bases and the J segment 5 bases; nucleotides outside the gene matches: 9. The length of the CDR3 is 16 residues. Germline lookup yields CDR1 MDHEN and CDR2 SYDVKM. The CDR3 bases are TGTGCCAGCAGCCTACTAGCGGGAGGCCTACAAGATACGCAGTATTTT. It is translated as CASSLLAGGLQDTQYF. Filled out from reference TRBV28 and TRBJ2-3, the complete variable domain reads DVKVTQSSRYLVKRTGEKVFLECVQDMDHENMFWYRQDPGLGLRLIYFSYDVKMKEKGDIPEGYSVSREKKERFSLILESASTNQTSMYLCASSLLAGGLQDTQYFGPGTRLTVL.

The genes are TRBV28 and TRBJ1-5; tentative D call: TRBD1 (5 bases). Germline loops: CDR1 MDHEN, CDR2 SYDVKM. V lost 7 bases, J lost 0 bases, and 13 bases lay in between. This CDR3 comprises 15 residues. In DNA, the CDR3 is TGTGCCAGCACCATTTTAGGACATAGCAATCAGCCCCAGCATTTT. Translating it yields CASTILGHSNQPQHF.

This clonotype was seen repeatedly, ten times or more. This chain joins TRBV6-1 and TRBJ2-1, with TRBD2 matching over 11 bases. There are 15 residues in the CDR3. Germline V gene data show CDR1 as MNHNS and CDR2 as SASEGT. The J segment lost 7 bases and the V segment lost 5 bases, leaving 7 bases of the junction unmatched. CDR3 nucleotide sequence: TGTGCCAGCAGTCCCTTAGCGGGAGGGACGAATGAGCAGTTCTTC. This sequence encodes CASSPLAGGTNEQFF.

This clonotype occurred many times. V gene TRBV6-2 or TRBV6-3 combines with J gene TRBJ2-4, with 11 nucleotides matching TRBD1. With V trimmed by 2 bases and J by 0 bases, 9 bases remained unmatched. The length of the CDR3 is 19 residues. Germline V lookup: CDR1 MNHEY, CDR2 SVGEGT. This CDR3 reads CASSYPRTGGLIAKNIQYF. CDR3 coding DNA: TGTGCCAGCAGTTACCCACGGACAGGGGGCTTAATAGCCAAAAACATTCAGTACTTC.